This TCR beta chain is drawn from a study of PD-1 blockade in classical Hodgkin lymphoma. General observations from the study: Sources of repertoire differences remain undefined, possibly disease activity or prior therapy. Researchers reported that CD4+ TCR diversity, though not CD8+, rose significantly by C4D1.

All the patients suffered relapse after autologous stem cell transplantation, and brentuximab vedotin exposure differed. Researchers pulled CD8+ T cells out of thawed PBMCs using magnetic negative selection. Complete response, partial response or progressive disease was each patient's best response. Points on this clone: What it binds is unknown.

The trim removed 1 base at V and 9 bases at J, leaving 5 bases unmatched. In germline, CDR1 is MGHRA, CDR2 YSYEKL. The CDR3 covers 14 residues. TCRdb's copy holds only in-frame clones and misses some; the assay was immunoSEQ multiplex PCR. The repertoire includes 25,000 to 30,000 clones, just over 85% of them detected once, and more than 6.5% sits in the top ten. The chain carries TRBV4-1 and TRBJ2-1; TRBD2 matches 8 bases. The TCR was taken from a human donor with classical Hodgkin lymphoma. This specimen was CD8+ T cells from blood, taken at baseline. The CDR3 reads CASSQAGGPSEQFF. For the CDR3, the DNA is TGCGCCAGCAGCCAAGCGGGAGGGCCGTCTGAGCAGTTCTTC.